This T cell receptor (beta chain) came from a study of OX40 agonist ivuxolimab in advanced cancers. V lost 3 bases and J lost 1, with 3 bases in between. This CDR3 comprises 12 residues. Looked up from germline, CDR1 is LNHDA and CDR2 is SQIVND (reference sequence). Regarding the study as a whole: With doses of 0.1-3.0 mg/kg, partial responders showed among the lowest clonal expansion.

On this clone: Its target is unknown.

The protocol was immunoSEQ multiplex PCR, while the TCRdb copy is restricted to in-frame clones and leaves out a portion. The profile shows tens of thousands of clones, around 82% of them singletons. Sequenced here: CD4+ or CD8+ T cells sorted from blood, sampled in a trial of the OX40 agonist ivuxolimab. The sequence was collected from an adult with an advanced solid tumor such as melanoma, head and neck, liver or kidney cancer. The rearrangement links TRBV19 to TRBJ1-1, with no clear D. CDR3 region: CASSIGNTEAFF. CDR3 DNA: TGTGCCAGTAGTATCGGGAACACTGAAGCTTTCTTT. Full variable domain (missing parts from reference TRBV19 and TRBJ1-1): DGGITQSPKYLFRKEGQNVTLSCEQNLNHDAMYWYRQDPGQGLRLIYYSQIVNDFQKGDIAEGYSVSREKKESFPLTVTSAQKNPTAFYLCASSIGNTEAFFGQGTRLTVV.